This T cell receptor (beta chain) appears in the sequencing data of a study of T cell repertoires in cytomegalovirus infection. Overall study: Recently described HLA-C-restricted plus well-studied HLA-B-restricted CMV epitopes were used. Public TCR beta signature analysis indicated the presence of both CMV infection and matching HLA type. Findings and caveats of the study: Public TCR beta family frequency separated CMV-and-HLA carriers, including in an independent cohort. HLA-C-restricted CMV clonotypes gave the most frequent clonotype in two of eight donors.

Trimming pared 3 bases from V and 6 bases from J, leaving 15 bases between. This CDR3 region has 15 residues. In germline, CDR1 is MNHEY, CDR2 SMNVEV (reference sequence). TCRdb reanalysed the reads using MiXCR and keeps one entry per CDR3 protein. The sample consists of about 770,000 distinct CDR3 sequences, almost 30% of them appearing once. Concerning this clonotype itself: What it binds is unknown.

This material consisted of cultured CD8+ T cells from PBMCs, taken from culture after CMV antigen stimulation. The J gene is TRBJ2-1, the V gene TRBV27; D possibly matches TRBD1 or TRBD2 (5 bases each). The receptor comes from a human donor in good health (CMV status not recorded). Some clones in this sample may be carry-over from other donors' samples. The CDR3 sequence: CASSFVFPGSNEQFF. Written as DNA, the CDR3 is TGTGCCAGCAGTTTCGTTTTTCCAGGGAGCAATGAGCAGTTCTTC.